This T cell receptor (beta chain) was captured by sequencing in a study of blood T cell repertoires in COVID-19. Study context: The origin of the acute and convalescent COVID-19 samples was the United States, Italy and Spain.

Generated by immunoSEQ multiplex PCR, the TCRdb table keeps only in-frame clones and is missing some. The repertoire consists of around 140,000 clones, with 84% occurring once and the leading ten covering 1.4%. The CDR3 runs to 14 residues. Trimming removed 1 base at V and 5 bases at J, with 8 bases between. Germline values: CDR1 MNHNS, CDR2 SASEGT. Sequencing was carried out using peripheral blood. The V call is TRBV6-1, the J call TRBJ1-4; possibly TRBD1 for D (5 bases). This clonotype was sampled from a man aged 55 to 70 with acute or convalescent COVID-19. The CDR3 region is CASSEGAGNEKLFF. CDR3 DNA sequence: TGTGCCAGCAGTGAAGGAGCAGGGAATGAAAAACTGTTTTTT.